This T cell receptor beta chain was obtained from a study of T cell clonotyping in hematopoietic cell transplantation. Study-level background: Recipient samples before transplant were obtained post-cytoreduction.

The study's findings and limits: Pathologically expanded recipient clonotypes increased progressively from day 30 to day 180 as diversity fell. Few recipient clonotypes overlapped donors; over 95% were de novo at given depth. No sorting was done, leaving CD4 and CD8 contributions mixed.

Concerning this clone: Its antigen is not known.

This CDR3 is built from 12 residues. CDR1 and CDR2 (germline): SGHTA, FQGNSA. The V and J ends lost 5 bases and 6 bases, in that order; junction bases with no gene match: 1. Time point specified: recipient sample about 28 days before transplant, after cytoreduction. Data came from immunoSEQ multiplex PCR; TCRdb stores just in-frame clones and leaves some out. This table has about 45,000 clones, roughly 80% appearing once. The material was peripheral blood mononuclear cells, obtained before stem cell transplant. This receptor was identified in a man aged 55 to 70 with myelodysplastic syndrome. Some clones in this sample may be carry-over from other donors' samples. This chain connects TRBV7-2 to TRBJ1-2; TRBD1 matches at 9 bases. CDR3 residues: CASSGDRDGYTF. CDR3 nucleotide sequence: TGTGCCAGCAGCGGGGACAGGGATGGCTACACCTTC.